Presented here are 30 T cell receptor beta chains from one specimen sequenced in a study of blood T cell repertoires in COVID-19. Using immunoSEQ multiplex PCR, the repertoire was profiled, and TCRdb retains in-frame clones only, with some absent. The sample lists some 120,000 clones, around 89% seen once, with approximately 19% in the top ten. Material for sequencing was peripheral blood. The receptor set was obtained from a human donor with acute or convalescent COVID-19. The donor label of this sample is uncertain.

This clone was counted a single time. The V call is TRBV18, the J call TRBJ2-2; TRBD1 is a possible D gene (6 bases). The V gene lost 1 base and the J gene lost 2 bases, with 8 bases spanning the gap. The CDR3 runs to 15 residues. Germline V lookup: CDR1 KGHSH, CDR2 LQKENI. The CDR3 spells CASSPLQGNTGELFF. CDR3 sequence (DNA): TGTGCCAGCTCACCACTACAGGGAAACACCGGGGAGCTGTTTTTT.

The rearrangement joins TRBV10-3 to TRBJ1-6; the D gene is possibly TRBD1 (5 bases). The CDR3 extends over 15 amino acids. CDR1 is ENHRY, CDR2 SYGVKD, per germline. The V end was cut by 0 bases, the J end by 9 bases, with 12 bases between. The CDR3 DNA is TGTGCCATCAGTGAGTCTGTGGGGCGCGGTTCACCCCTCCACTTT. Translated: CAISESVGRGSPLHF.

This clone turned up a few times. The J gene is TRBJ2-7, the V gene TRBV9; 9 bases line up with TRBD1. This CDR3 region has 15 residues. CDR1 SGDLS and CDR2 YYNGEE come from the germline V gene. The trim removed 3 bases at V and 4 bases at J, leaving 8 bases unmatched. Here the CDR3 reads CASSEGTGSIYEQYF. The CDR3 DNA reads TGTGCCAGCAGCGAGGGGACAGGGTCGATTTACGAGCAGTACTTC.

The chain employs TRBV27 and TRBJ1-2; TRBD1 might be the D (5 bases). The CDR3 extends over 13 amino acids. The germline V gene encodes CDR1 MNHEY and CDR2 SMNVEV (reference sequence). The ends were cut back, 2 bases at V and 4 bases at J, with 8 bases in the middle. The CDR3 is CASSLRGGYGYTF. CDR3 coding DNA: TGTGCCAGCAGTTTAAGGGGCGGCTATGGCTACACCTTC.

This sequence joins TRBV28 and TRBJ1-1; D remains unclear. CDR1 MDHEN and CDR2 SYDVKM come from the germline V gene. With 7 bases removed from V and 2 bases from J, the gap between germline ends came to 17 bases. There are 15 residues in the CDR3. CDR3 bases: TGTGCCAGCAATACTTATGTGAGGGATAACACTGAAGCTTTCTTT. It codes for CASNTYVRDNTEAFF.

The chain joins TRBV6-6 to TRBJ1-5; 9 nucleotides align to TRBD1. The CDR3 has 17 amino acids. Germline V lookup: CDR1 MNHNY, CDR2 SVGAGI (reference sequence). V shed 5 bases and J 2 bases; nucleotides not matched to a gene: 10. This chain's CDR3 is CASSRLGGQGGNQPQHF. Written as DNA, the CDR3 is TGTGCCAGCAGTCGTCTTGGGGGACAGGGCGGCAATCAGCCCCAGCATTTT.

This clone was observed a handful of times. This rearrangement joins TRBV28 to TRBJ1-6, with a weak D call TRBD1 (6 bases). Germline V lookup: CDR1 MDHEN, CDR2 SYDVKM. V was trimmed by 6 bases and J by 4 bases, leaving 10 bases between them. CDR3 length: 14 amino acids. The CDR3 bases are TGTGCCAGCAGAGGGGGAGATTATAATTCACCCCTCCACTTT. Its translation: CASRGGDYNSPLHF.

This chain joins TRBV20-1 and TRBJ2-7; 8 nucleotides align to TRBD1. Looked up from germline, CDR1 is DFQATT and CDR2 is SNEGSKA (reference sequence). V was clipped by 3 bases and J by 7 bases; unmatched bases: 11. The CDR3 runs to 14 residues. Written as DNA, the CDR3 is TGCAGTGCTAGTTTCGGGCAGGGGGCACTTGAGCAGTACTTC. Encoded protein: CSASFGQGALEQYF.

This chain connects TRBV18 to TRBJ1-2; the match to TRBD1 covers 11 bases. CDR3 size: 14 residues. Germline lookup yields CDR1 KGHSH and CDR2 LQKENI. The J segment lost 8 bases and the V segment lost 1 base, leaving 3 bases of the junction unmatched. CDR3: CASSPRTGGEGYTF. CDR3 in DNA: TGTGCCAGCTCACCACGGACAGGGGGCGAAGGCTACACCTTC. Full variable domain (remainder filled in from reference TRBV18 and TRBJ1-2): NAGVMQNPRHLVRRRGQEARLRCSPMKGHSHVYWYRQLPEEGLKFMVYLQKENIIDESGMPKERFSAEFPKEGPSILRIQQVVRGDSAAYFCASSPRTGGEGYTFGSGTRLTVV.

The chain recombines TRBV2 with TRBJ1-2; D is undetermined. Germline loops: CDR1 SNHLY, CDR2 FYNNEI. Between the trimmed V and J ends, which lost 6 bases and 4 bases, there was a span of 15 bases. The CDR3 contains 14 residues. CDR3 region: CASSRAKEGYGYTF. The CDR3 DNA follows: TGTGCCAGCAGCCGGGCCAAGGAGGGCTATGGCTACACCTTC.

Only one count was recorded for this clone. The chain combines TRBV15 with TRBJ1-1, with 7 bases fitting TRBD1. Germline V CDR1 and CDR2: LNHNV, YYDKDF (reference sequence). The CDR3 sequence is 13 residues long. Trimming cost V 6 bases and J 5 bases; bases outside gene matches: 6. The CDR3 region has the DNA TGTGCCACCAGTAGGGGGCATGCAACTGAAGCTTTCTTT. Protein sequence: CATSRGHATEAFF.

The rearrangement uses TRBV11-3 and TRBJ2-1; TRBD2 agrees at 11 bases. The CDR3 extends over 16 amino acids. Germline trimming cut 3 bases from V and 5 bases from J; bases unmatched to any gene: 6. CDR1 is SGHNT, CDR2 YENEEA, per germline. The CDR3 sequence: CASSFGTSGGHNEQFF. The CDR3 bases are TGTGCCAGCAGCTTTGGGACTAGCGGAGGTCACAATGAGCAGTTCTTC.

J is TRBJ1-1 and V is TRBV7-3; 7 nucleotides align to TRBD1. Losses at the gene ends were 2 bases for V and 10 bases for J; bases not matched to a gene: 7. Germline-derived CDR1 and CDR2 are SGHTA and FQGTGA. The CDR3 covers 13 residues. Written as DNA, the CDR3 is TGTGCCAGCAGCTTAGATAGGGGGCGCGGAGCTTTCTTT. Translation gives CASSLDRGRGAFF.

V gene TRBV6-2 or TRBV6-3 combines with J gene TRBJ2-7, with 8 bases aligning to TRBD2. CDR3 length: 15 amino acids. From germline, CDR1 is MNHEY and CDR2 SVGEGT. Losses at the gene ends were 2 bases for V and 0 bases for J; bases not matched to a gene: 3. CDR3 DNA: TGTGCCAGCAGTTACGGTAGCGGGGCCTCCTACGAGCAGTACTTC. This gives the protein CASSYGSGASYEQYF.

The rearrangement links TRBV6-5 to TRBJ1-1, with D possibly matching TRBD1 (5 bases). Germline CDR1 reads MNHEY; CDR2 reads SVGAGI. Trimming took 2 bases from V and 0 from J, leaving 7 bases between them. CDR3 length equals 14 residues. CDR3 region: CASSYGALNTEAFF. The CDR3 DNA follows: TGTGCCAGCAGTTACGGGGCCTTGAACACTGAAGCTTTCTTT.

The chain is built from TRBV11-2 and TRBJ1-4; D uncertain. Germline V lookup: CDR1 SGHAT, CDR2 FQNNGV. With 3 bases removed from V and 10 bases from J, the gap between germline ends came to 6 bases. The length of the CDR3 is 11 residues. CDR3 amino acids: CASSFRGKLFF. The DNA of the CDR3 is TGTGCCAGCAGCTTTCGAGGAAAACTGTTTTTT.

This chain links TRBV19 with TRBJ2-7; TRBD2 matches at 11 bases. Trimming took 8 bases from V and 6 from J; bases not matched to a gene: 9. The CDR3 sequence is 14 residues long. The germline gives CDR1 LNHDA, CDR2 SQIVND (reference sequence). This CDR3 is CASFSGRAKSEQYF. In DNA, the CDR3 is TGTGCCAGTTTTAGCGGGAGGGCAAAGAGCGAGCAGTACTTC.

This clone was detected a few times. The chain joins TRBV28 to TRBJ1-1; the D is unclear. V gave up 11 bases and J gave up 3 bases, with 7 bases separating them. This CDR3 region has 10 residues. Germline CDR1 reads MDHEN; CDR2 reads SYDVKM. Here the CDR3 reads CACGDTEAFF. DNA for the CDR3: TGTGCCTGCGGAGACACTGAAGCTTTCTTT.

This chain connects TRBV11-2 to TRBJ1-5; D gene uncertain. The germline V and J ends were trimmed by 0 bases and 7 bases, with 19 bases remaining between them. The CDR3 contains 17 residues. CDR1 is SGHAT and CDR2 is FQNNGV in the germline V gene. The CDR3 protein is CASSLDTVTQRGQPQHF. DNA for the CDR3: TGTGCCAGCAGCTTAGATACGGTTACTCAGCGCGGCCAGCCCCAGCATTTT.

The chain recombines TRBV5-4 with TRBJ2-1, with 16 bases aligning to TRBD2. Per the germline V gene, CDR1 is SGHNT and CDR2 is YYREEE (reference sequence). The CDR3 is made up of 16 amino acids. Unmatched junction bases numbered 6, after V lost 4 bases and J lost 8 bases. The CDR3 sequence: CASSRGLAGGPDEQFF. CDR3 in DNA: TGTGCCAGCAGCCGGGGACTAGCGGGAGGGCCAGATGAGCAGTTCTTC.

The rearrangement joins TRBV5-6 to TRBJ2-1; 8 bases are shared with TRBD2. The CDR3 runs 16 residues. CDR1 is SGHDT, CDR2 YYEEEE, per germline. J was trimmed by 1 base and V by 4 bases; bases with no gene match: 7. DNA for the CDR3: TGTGCCAGCAGCAAACTAGCGGCTCCTTCCTACAATGAGCAGTTCTTC. Protein: CASSKLAAPSYNEQFF.

The chain has TRBV19 and TRBJ1-2; D is unclear. Germline V gene sequence: CDR1 LNHDA, CDR2 SQIVND (reference sequence). This CDR3 is 12 amino acids long. Trimming took off 3 bases at V and 2 bases at J, with 4 bases between the two ends. CDR3 sequence: CASSIKNYGYTF. DNA of the CDR3: TGTGCCAGTAGTATCAAAAACTATGGCTACACCTTC. The whole variable domain, filled in from reference TRBV19 and TRBJ1-2, reads DGGITQSPKYLFRKEGQNVTLSCEQNLNHDAMYWYRQDPGQGLRLIYYSQIVNDFQKGDIAEGYSVSREKKESFPLTVTSAQKNPTAFYLCASSIKNYGYTFGSGTRLTVV.

J is TRBJ2-3 and V is TRBV5-5; D call uncertain. Germline CDR1 is SGHKS and CDR2 is YYEKEE (reference sequence). CDR3 size: 14 residues. Trimming left V 4 bases short and J 1 base short, with 10 bases between. The CDR3 coding sequence is TGTGCCAGCAGCGTGGCCCAGGGCACAGATACGCAGTATTTT. It codes for CASSVAQGTDTQYF.

The rearrangement links TRBV6-2 or TRBV6-3 to TRBJ2-3; 8 bases fit TRBD2. Germline values: CDR1 MNHEY, CDR2 SVGEGT. The length of the CDR3 is 17 residues. With 4 bases clipped from V and 0 bases from J, the junction kept 9 bases outside the gene matches. CDR3 region: CASSWERELRSTDTQYF. The CDR3 DNA reads as TGTGCCAGCAGTTGGGAGCGGGAGCTGCGCAGCACAGATACGCAGTATTTT.

This chain connects TRBV7-3 to TRBJ1-1, with D hard to call. The length of the CDR3 is 14 residues. CDR1 and CDR2 (germline): SGHTA, FQGTGA. The V end lost 5 bases, the J end lost 5 bases, and 15 bases lay between the germline ends. Here the CDR3 reads CASSQDGVKTEAFF. The DNA for the CDR3 is TGTGCCAGCAGCCAAGACGGGGTTAAGACTGAAGCTTTCTTT.

This clone appeared a few times. The chain employs TRBV7-3 and TRBJ2-3; D perhaps matches TRBD1 (5 bases). Germline V gene data show CDR1 as SGHTA and CDR2 as FQGTGA. The CDR3 totals 15 residues. The V end was cut by 5 bases, the J end by 0 bases, with 12 bases between. The CDR3 bases are TGTGCCAGCAGCCCTCAGGGCCCGAGCACAGATACGCAGTATTTT. This sequence encodes CASSPQGPSTDTQYF. The full variable domain, its missing parts supplied by reference TRBV7-3 and TRBJ2-3, is GAGVSQTPSNKVTEKGKYVELRCDPISGHTALYWYRQSLGQGPEFLIYFQGTGAADDSGLPNDRFFAVRPEGSVSTLKIQRTERGDSAVYLCASSPQGPSTDTQYFGPGTRLTVL.

This chain links TRBV28 with TRBJ1-4, with D possibly matching TRBD1 (5 bases). CDR1 is MDHEN, CDR2 SYDVKM, per germline. Trimming took 7 bases from V and 5 from J, leaving 11 bases between them. The CDR3 extends over 13 amino acids. The CDR3 loop reads CASTGGRNEKLFF. Written as DNA, the CDR3 is TGTGCCAGCACCGGGGGACGGAATGAAAAACTGTTTTTT.

V and J are TRBV7-2 and TRBJ2-3; TRBD1 matches at 8 bases. The CDR3 covers 15 residues. CDR1 is SGHTA and CDR2 is FQGNSA in the germline V gene. Losses at the gene ends were 6 bases for V and 1 base for J; bases not matched to a gene: 6. The CDR3 region has the DNA TGTGCCAGCAGGAGACAGGGGCTGGGCACAGATACGCAGTATTTT. It is translated as CASRRQGLGTDTQYF.

The chain joins TRBV27 to TRBJ2-1; tentative D call: TRBD2 (6 bases). The V and J ends lost 0 bases and 9 bases respectively, with 21 bases between them. The germline gives CDR1 MNHEY, CDR2 SMNVEV (reference sequence). The CDR3 runs 17 residues. Here the CDR3 reads CASSLSYGTQRVGEQFF. DNA of the CDR3: TGTGCCAGCAGTTTATCGTACGGGACTCAGCGCGTCGGTGAGCAGTTCTTC.

The J gene is TRBJ2-5, the V gene TRBV5-1; 12 nucleotides agree with TRBD2. The CDR3 is 15 amino acids. The germline CDR1 and CDR2 sequences are SGHRS and YFSETQ. J gave up 4 bases and V 4 bases, and 5 bases lay outside the gene matches. This CDR3 is CASSPTSGGSETQYF. The CDR3 DNA is TGCGCCAGCAGCCCCACTAGCGGGGGGTCAGAGACCCAGTACTTC.